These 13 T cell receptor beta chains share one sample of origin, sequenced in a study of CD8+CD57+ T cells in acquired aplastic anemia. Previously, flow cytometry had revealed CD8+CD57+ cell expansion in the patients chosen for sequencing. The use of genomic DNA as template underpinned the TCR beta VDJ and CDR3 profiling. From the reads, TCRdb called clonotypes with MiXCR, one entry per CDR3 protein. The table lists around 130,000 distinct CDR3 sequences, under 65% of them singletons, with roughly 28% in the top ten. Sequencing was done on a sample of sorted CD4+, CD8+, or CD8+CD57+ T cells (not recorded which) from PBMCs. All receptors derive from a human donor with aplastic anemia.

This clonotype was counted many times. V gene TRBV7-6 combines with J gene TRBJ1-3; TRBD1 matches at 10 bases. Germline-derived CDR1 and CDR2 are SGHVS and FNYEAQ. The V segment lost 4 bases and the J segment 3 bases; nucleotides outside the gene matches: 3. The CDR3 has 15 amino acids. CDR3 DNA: TGTGCCAGCAGCTCCGACAGGGGGCTTGGAAACACCATATATTTT. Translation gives CASSSDRGLGNTIYF.

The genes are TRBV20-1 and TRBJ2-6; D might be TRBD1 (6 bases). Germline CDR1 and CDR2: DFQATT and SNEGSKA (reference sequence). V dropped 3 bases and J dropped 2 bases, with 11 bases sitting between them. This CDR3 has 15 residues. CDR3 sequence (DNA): TGCAGTGCTAGGGTTCACAGGGCTGGGGCCAACGTCCTGACTTTC. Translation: CSARVHRAGANVLTF.

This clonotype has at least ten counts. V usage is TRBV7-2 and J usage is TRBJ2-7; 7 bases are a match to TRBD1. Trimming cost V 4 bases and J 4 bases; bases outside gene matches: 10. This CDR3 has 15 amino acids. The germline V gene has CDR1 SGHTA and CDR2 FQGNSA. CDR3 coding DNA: TGTGCCAGCAGCTGGCCGGGACAGACGATTTACGAGCAGTACTTC. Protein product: CASSWPGQTIYEQYF.

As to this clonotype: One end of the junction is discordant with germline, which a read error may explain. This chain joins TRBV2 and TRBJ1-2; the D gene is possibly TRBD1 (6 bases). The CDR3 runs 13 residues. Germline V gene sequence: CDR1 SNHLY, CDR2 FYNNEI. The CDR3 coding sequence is TGTGCCAGCCGTGACGGGGGGCTTCCCGGCTACACCTTC. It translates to CASRDGGLPGYTF.

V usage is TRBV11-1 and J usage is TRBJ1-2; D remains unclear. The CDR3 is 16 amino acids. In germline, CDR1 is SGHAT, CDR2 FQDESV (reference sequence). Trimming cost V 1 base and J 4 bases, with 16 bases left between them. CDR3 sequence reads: CASSLVQRREGYGYTF. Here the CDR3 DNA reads TGTGCCAGCAGCTTAGTACAGCGGCGGGAGGGCTATGGCTACACCTTC.

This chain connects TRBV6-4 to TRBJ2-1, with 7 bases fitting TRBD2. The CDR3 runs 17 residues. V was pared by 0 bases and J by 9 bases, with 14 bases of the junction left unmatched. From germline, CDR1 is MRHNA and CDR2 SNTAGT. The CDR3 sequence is CASSDSGRVRARGEQFF. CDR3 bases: TGTGCCAGCAGTGACTCGGGGAGGGTGAGGGCGAGAGGTGAGCAGTTCTTC.

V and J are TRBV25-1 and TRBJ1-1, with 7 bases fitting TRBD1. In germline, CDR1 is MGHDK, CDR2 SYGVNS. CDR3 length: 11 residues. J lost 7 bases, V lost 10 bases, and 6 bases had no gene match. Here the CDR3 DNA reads TGTGCCACCACGGGACAGATTGAAGCTTTCTTT. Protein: CATTGQIEAFF.

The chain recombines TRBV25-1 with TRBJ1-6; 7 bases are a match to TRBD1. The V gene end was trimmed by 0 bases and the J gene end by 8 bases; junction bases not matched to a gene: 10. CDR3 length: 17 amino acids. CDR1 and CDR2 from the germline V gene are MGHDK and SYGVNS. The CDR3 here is CASSEYAQGGLYSPLHF. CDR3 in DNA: TGTGCCAGCAGTGAATACGCGCAAGGGGGCTTATATTCACCCCTCCACTTT.

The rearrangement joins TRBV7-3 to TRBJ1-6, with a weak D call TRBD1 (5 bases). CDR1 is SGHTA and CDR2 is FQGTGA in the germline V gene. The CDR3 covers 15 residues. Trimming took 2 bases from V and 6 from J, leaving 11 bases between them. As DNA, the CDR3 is TGTGCCAGCAGCTTAGGGGCAGGGACTAATTCACCCCTCCACTTT. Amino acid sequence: CASSLGAGTNSPLHF.

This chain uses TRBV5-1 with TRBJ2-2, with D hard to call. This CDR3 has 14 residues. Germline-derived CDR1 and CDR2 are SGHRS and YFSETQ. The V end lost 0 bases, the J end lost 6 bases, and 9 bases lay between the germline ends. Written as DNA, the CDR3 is TGCGCCAGCAGCTTGGCCCGTGGATCCGGGGAGCTGTTTTTT. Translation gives CASSLARGSGELFF.

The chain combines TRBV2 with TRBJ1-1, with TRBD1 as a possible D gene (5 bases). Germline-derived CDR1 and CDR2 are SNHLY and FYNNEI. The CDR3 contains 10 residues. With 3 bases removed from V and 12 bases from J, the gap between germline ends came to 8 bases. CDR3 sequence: CASSDRASFF. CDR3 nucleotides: TGTGCCAGCAGTGACAGGGCATCTTTCTTT.

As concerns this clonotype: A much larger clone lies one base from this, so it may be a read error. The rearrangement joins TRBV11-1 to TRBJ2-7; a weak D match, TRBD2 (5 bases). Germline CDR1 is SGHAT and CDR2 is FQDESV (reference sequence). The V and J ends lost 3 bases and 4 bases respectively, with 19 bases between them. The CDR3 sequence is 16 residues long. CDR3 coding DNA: TGTGCCAGCAGCTTCTTCCCAGCGGTAGAAAGTTACGAGCAGTACTTC. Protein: CASSFFPAVESYEQYF.

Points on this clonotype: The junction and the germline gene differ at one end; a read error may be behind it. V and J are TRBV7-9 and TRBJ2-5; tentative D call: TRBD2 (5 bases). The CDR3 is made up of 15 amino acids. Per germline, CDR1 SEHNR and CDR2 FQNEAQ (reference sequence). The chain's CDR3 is CAGSNRDTLQETQCF. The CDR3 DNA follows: TGTGCCGGCAGTAATCGGGATACTCTACAAGAGACCCAGTGCTTC.